Presented here are 31 T cell receptor beta chains from one specimen sequenced in a study of EBV T-cell therapy then PD-1 blockade in nasopharyngeal carcinoma. Noted treatment: AdE1-LMPpoly-expanded autologous EBV-specific T-cell therapy followed by anti-PD-1 nivolumab. Which antigens these TCRs recognize remains unknown. Measured with immunoSEQ multiplex PCR; TCRdb has only the in-frame clones, and not every one. The repertoire includes roughly 20,000 clones, approximately 88% of them detected once, and 31% sits in the top ten. This material consisted of CD8+ T cells from blood, taken at roughly day 32 from a patient whose treatment included autologous EBV-specific T cells and nivolumab. Receptors originate from a man aged 35-49 years with nasopharyngeal carcinoma.

The chain uses TRBV28 and TRBJ2-1, with 14 bases that match TRBD2. Per germline, CDR1 MDHEN and CDR2 SYDVKM. The CDR3 length is 18 residues. Unmatched junction bases numbered 13, after V lost 4 bases and J lost 8 bases. The CDR3 bases are TGTGCCAGCAGTTCCTCCGGGACTAGCGGGGGCTTCGAATATGAGCAGTTCTTC. It is translated as CASSSSGTSGGFEYEQFF.

The V gene is TRBV28, the J gene TRBJ1-2; D is ambiguous. Germline V gene sequence: CDR1 MDHEN, CDR2 SYDVKM. The CDR3 is made up of 13 amino acids. V gave up 3 bases and J gave up 4 bases, with 9 bases separating them. CDR3 bases: TGTGCCAGCAGTTTTCTAGCCCTCTATGGCTACACCTTC. This translates into CASSFLALYGYTF.

The chain employs TRBV10-3 and TRBJ2-1; a possible D gene is TRBD2 (7 bases). There are 19 residues in the CDR3. V dropped 3 bases and J dropped 1 base, with 22 bases sitting between them. Germline loops: CDR1 ENHRY, CDR2 SYGVKD. CDR3 sequence: CAISDSGTYREGSYNEQFF. CDR3 bases: TGTGCCATCAGTGACTCGGGCACTTACAGGGAGGGGTCCTACAATGAGCAGTTCTTC.

The rearrangement joins TRBV6-5 to TRBJ2-7; D is tentatively TRBD1 or TRBD2 (5 bases each). The germline V and J ends were trimmed by 8 bases and 3 bases, with 14 bases remaining between them. Germline values: CDR1 MNHEY, CDR2 SVGAGI. The CDR3 has 13 residues. The CDR3 sequence is CASAPGRIYEQYF. The CDR3 bases are TGTGCCAGCGCACCGGGACGGATCTACGAGCAGTACTTC.

J is TRBJ1-5 and V is TRBV6-5; unclear D gene. CDR1 is MNHEY and CDR2 is SVGAGI in the germline V gene. Deletions cut 8 bases from V and 9 bases from J, with 11 bases between. The CDR3 has 11 residues. The CDR3 is CASWRSGPQHF. Here the CDR3 DNA reads TGTGCCAGCTGGCGATCAGGGCCCCAGCATTTT.

The gene calls are TRBV30 and TRBJ2-1, with D possibly matching TRBD1 (6 bases). Germline V gives CDR1 GTSNPN, CDR2 SVGIG (reference sequence). V was cut by 6 bases and J by 4 bases, with 25 bases left in between. The CDR3 length is 17 residues. The CDR3 sequence is CACQLTPGHYPYNEQFF. In DNA, the CDR3 is TGTGCCTGCCAGCTAACCCCGGGACATTACCCTTACAATGAGCAGTTCTTC.

The chain recombines TRBV7-7 with TRBJ2-2; 11 bases are a match to TRBD1. Germline values: CDR1 SSHAT, CDR2 FNYEAQ (reference sequence). The CDR3 has 17 amino acids. V gave up 5 bases and J gave up 5 bases; unmatched junction bases: 10. This chain's CDR3 is CASSLGQGAFRTGELFF. In nucleotides, the CDR3 is TGTGCCAGCAGCCTCGGACAGGGGGCATTTAGAACCGGGGAGCTGTTTTTT.

V and J are TRBV6-2 or TRBV6-3 and TRBJ1-2, with D unclear. V lost 4 bases to trimming and J lost 5 bases, with 14 bases between them. Germline V gene lookup returns CDR1 MNHEY and CDR2 SVGEGT. The CDR3 length is 14 residues. CDR3 sequence (DNA): TGTGCCAGCAGTTTAGACGGGCCGAGGTATGGCTACACCTTC. Its protein product is CASSLDGPRYGYTF.

V gene TRBV7-3 combines with J gene TRBJ2-7, with 7 bases aligning to TRBD1. The V gene's germline CDR1 is SGHTA and CDR2 FQGTGA. V shed 1 base, J shed 2 bases, and the junction held 2 bases outside the gene matches. The CDR3 loop spans 14 amino acids. For the CDR3, the DNA is TGTGCCAGCAGCTTAAACAGGGGAGCCTACGAGCAGTACTTC. Translation: CASSLNRGAYEQYF.

V is TRBV7-6 and J is TRBJ1-1; D is unresolved. This CDR3 spans 13 amino acids. Trimming left V 1 base short and J 3 bases short, with 6 bases between. Germline values: CDR1 SGHVS, CDR2 FNYEAQ. CDR3 nucleotides: TGTGCCAGCAGCTTAGAGGAATACACTGAAGCTTTCTTT. Its translation: CASSLEEYTEAFF.

The rearrangement uses TRBV6-5 and TRBJ1-2; possible D gene TRBD1, 6 bases. The CDR3 totals 14 residues. In germline, CDR1 is MNHEY, CDR2 SVGAGI. Trimming took 7 bases from V and 2 from J, leaving 14 bases between them. DNA for the CDR3: TGTGCCAGCAATACACAGGGAGGAAACTATGGCTACACCTTC. It specifies CASNTQGGNYGYTF.

This sequence joins TRBV9 and TRBJ1-3, with D tentatively TRBD1 (5 bases). Germline CDR1 and CDR2: SGDLS and YYNGEE. V shed 4 bases and J shed 0 bases, with 11 bases lying between them. The CDR3 has 15 amino acids. The CDR3, as DNA: TGTGCCAGCAGCTCCGGACATATCTCTGGAAACACCATATATTTT. It translates to CASSSGHISGNTIYF.

The chain joins TRBV5-6 to TRBJ2-1; perhaps D is TRBD1 or TRBD2 (6 bases each). Germline V gene sequence: CDR1 SGHDT, CDR2 YYEEEE. The germline V and J ends were trimmed by 0 bases and 7 bases, with 20 bases remaining between them. The CDR3 runs to 17 residues. CDR3 loop: CASSLANKGGLGNEQFF. The CDR3 nucleotides read TGTGCCAGCAGCTTGGCCAATAAGGGGGGTCTTGGGAATGAGCAGTTCTTC.

The chain recombines TRBV7-3 with TRBJ2-7; the match to TRBD1 covers 9 bases. Germline CDR1 SGHTA, CDR2 FQGTGA. V trimming: 1 base; J trimming: 3 bases; junction bases outside the gene matches: 4. This CDR3 is built from 15 residues. The CDR3 loop reads CASSLIRGQGYEQYF. DNA for the CDR3: TGTGCCAGCAGCTTAATTCGGGGACAGGGCTACGAGCAGTACTTC. Looking up the rest from reference TRBV7-3 and TRBJ2-7 gives the full variable domain: GAGVSQTPSNKVTEKGKYVELRCDPISGHTALYWYRQSLGQGPEFLIYFQGTGAADDSGLPNDRFFAVRPEGSVSTLKIQRTERGDSAVYLCASSLIRGQGYEQYFGPGTRLTVT.

V usage is TRBV4-3 and J usage is TRBJ2-1; 10 nucleotides line up with TRBD2. The V gene's germline CDR1 is LGHNA and CDR2 YSLEER. J was trimmed by 4 bases and V by 0 bases; bases with no gene match: 3. The CDR3 spans 16 residues. The CDR3 sequence: CASSQEGLARYNEQFF. The CDR3 region has the DNA TGCGCCAGCAGCCAAGAGGGACTAGCGCGTTACAATGAGCAGTTCTTC.

This chain links TRBV5-5 with TRBJ1-3, with D hard to call. This CDR3 contains 15 residues. V was clipped by 4 bases and J by 0 bases, with 11 bases between them. In germline, CDR1 is SGHKS, CDR2 YYEKEE (reference sequence). The CDR3 is CASSHTRPSGNTIYF. Here the CDR3 DNA reads TGTGCCAGCAGCCATACAAGGCCCTCTGGAAACACCATATATTTT.

This clone has more than one count but fewer than ten. The chain is built from TRBV3-1 (or the pseudogene TRBV3-2) and TRBJ1-4; D not certain. Trimming took 6 bases from V and 7 from J, leaving 15 bases between them. The CDR3 covers 14 residues. Looked up from germline, CDR1 is LGHDT and CDR2 is YNNKEL (reference sequence). CDR3 residues: CASRRREEGEKLFF. The CDR3 DNA is TGTGCCAGCAGGCGAAGGGAGGAGGGTGAAAAACTGTTTTTT.

The rearrangement uses TRBV5-4 and TRBJ1-1; no firm D call. V was trimmed by 0 bases and J by 2 bases, leaving 11 bases between them. From germline, CDR1 is SGHNT and CDR2 YYREEE (reference sequence). This CDR3 has 15 residues. This CDR3 is CASSLEARINTEAFF. The DNA of the CDR3 is TGTGCCAGCAGCTTGGAGGCCAGAATAAACACTGAAGCTTTCTTT.

This clone was recorded a few times. This chain joins TRBV6-1 and TRBJ2-1; D is unclear. The CDR3 length is 13 residues. V was clipped by 0 bases and J by 4 bases, with 4 bases between them. Germline V lookup: CDR1 MNHNS, CDR2 SASEGT. DNA for the CDR3: TGTGCCAGCAGTGAAGCGGCGTACAATGAGCAGTTCTTC. This encodes CASSEAAYNEQFF.

The rearrangement links TRBV24-1 to TRBJ1-5, with TRBD1 as a possible D gene (5 bases). V lost 6 bases and J lost 2, with 10 bases in between. Per germline, CDR1 KGHDR and CDR2 SFDVKD. The CDR3 totals 14 residues. CDR3 residues: CATSPGGGNQPQHF. In DNA form, the CDR3 reads TGTGCCACCAGTCCGGGGGGGGGCAATCAGCCCCAGCATTTT.

This rearrangement joins TRBV28 to TRBJ1-3; D is undetermined. Germline V gene sequence: CDR1 MDHEN, CDR2 SYDVKM. The CDR3 runs to 15 residues. The ends were cut back, 6 bases at V and 0 bases at J, with 12 bases in the middle. Here the CDR3 reads CASSLPGASGNTIYF. The DNA of the CDR3 is TGTGCCAGCAGCCTCCCAGGCGCCTCTGGAAACACCATATATTTT. The entire variable domain, with the rest obtained from reference TRBV28 and TRBJ1-3, is as follows: DVKVTQSSRYLVKRTGEKVFLECVQDMDHENMFWYRQDPGLGLRLIYFSYDVKMKEKGDIPEGYSVSREKKERFSLILESASTNQTSMYLCASSLPGASGNTIYFGEGSWLTVV.

This chain connects TRBV27 to TRBJ1-2; D might be TRBD1 (5 bases). This CDR3 comprises 14 residues. V lost 6 bases to trimming and J lost 4 bases, with 15 bases between them. Germline-derived CDR1 and CDR2 are MNHEY and SMNVEV (reference sequence). CDR3 region: CASSQGGRGYGYTF. Written as DNA, the CDR3 is TGTGCCAGCAGCCAGGGAGGGCGAGGCTATGGCTACACCTTC.

The chain employs TRBV6-4 and TRBJ2-3, with TRBD2 identical over 10 bases. CDR1 MRHNA and CDR2 SNTAGT come from the germline V gene. J gave up 2 bases and V 3 bases, and 2 bases lay outside the gene matches. CDR3 length: 15 amino acids. As DNA, the CDR3 is TGTGCCAGCAGTGAACTAGCGGGGTCCACAGATACGCAGTATTTT. Encoded protein: CASSELAGSTDTQYF.

The V and J genes are TRBV14 and TRBJ1-1; no clear D gene. V lost 4 bases and J lost 1, with 22 bases in between. Germline V CDR1 and CDR2: SGHDN, FVKESK. The CDR3 covers 18 residues. Here the CDR3 reads CASSPEDRTASWNTEAFF. The CDR3 DNA follows: TGTGCCAGCAGCCCTGAAGACCGAACCGCGAGCTGGAACACTGAAGCTTTCTTT.

The chain recombines TRBV7-9 with TRBJ2-5, with D perhaps TRBD1 (6 bases). The V gene lost 0 bases and the J gene lost 9 bases, with 26 bases spanning the gap. CDR1 SEHNR and CDR2 FQNEAQ come from the germline V gene (reference sequence). There are 18 residues in the CDR3. The CDR3 DNA sequence: TGTGCCAGCAGCTTAGCGGTTCGCGTTGGGGCTGGCTCAGGGGCCCAGTACTTC. Residues: CASSLAVRVGAGSGAQYF.

This chain uses TRBV4-3 with TRBJ1-6; D remains ambiguous. The CDR3 loop spans 13 amino acids. Per the germline V gene, CDR1 is LGHNA and CDR2 is YSLEER. The germline V and J ends were trimmed by 3 bases and 7 bases, with 7 bases remaining between them. DNA of the CDR3: TGCGCCAGCAGCCACTTGGGGAATTCACCCCTCCACTTT. It specifies CASSHLGNSPLHF.

This chain uses TRBV4-3 with TRBJ2-7; D gene unclear. The V end was cut by 0 bases, the J end by 0 bases, with 9 bases between. This CDR3 has 15 residues. In germline, CDR1 is LGHNA, CDR2 YSLEER. In nucleotides, the CDR3 is TGCGCCAGCAGCCAAGACCTTACCCCCTCCTACGAGCAGTACTTC. Translation gives CASSQDLTPSYEQYF.

The CDR3 reads CASSQGRQYEQYF. The CDR3 DNA follows: TGCGCCAGCAGCCAAGGCCGCCAATACGAGCAGTACTTC. V gene TRBV4-3 combines with J gene TRBJ2-7; D is ambiguous. With 1 base removed from V and 4 bases from J, the gap between germline ends came to 8 bases. The CDR3 is made up of 13 amino acids. Germline V CDR1 and CDR2: LGHNA, YSLEER.

J is TRBJ1-1 and V is TRBV7-9, with TRBD1 matching over 9 bases. This CDR3 contains 16 residues. Per the germline V gene, CDR1 is SEHNR and CDR2 is FQNEAQ (reference sequence). V lost 5 bases to trimming and J lost 2 bases; unmatched junction nucleotides: 9. This chain's CDR3 is CASSPPDRGTNTEAFF. Here the CDR3 DNA reads TGTGCCAGCAGCCCTCCGGACAGGGGTACCAACACTGAAGCTTTCTTT.

This rearrangement joins TRBV27 to TRBJ1-2, with D unresolved. V lost 5 bases, J lost 6 bases, and 19 bases lay in between. The CDR3 spans 15 residues. Germline CDR1 reads MNHEY; CDR2 reads SMNVEV (reference sequence). CDR3 coding DNA: TGTGCCAGCAGTCCCCTCTACTTAAGCGAGGATGGCTACACCTTC. This gives the protein CASSPLYLSEDGYTF.

The chain carries TRBV2 and TRBJ2-7; TRBD2 aligns across 8 bases. V gave up 3 bases and J gave up 1 base; unmatched junction bases: 11. Germline V gives CDR1 SNHLY, CDR2 FYNNEI. The CDR3 totals 17 residues. The CDR3 nucleotides read TGTGCCAGCAGTGACGCCTGGGTAGCGGGGCCGTCCTACGAGCAGTACTTC. It is translated as CASSDAWVAGPSYEQYF.